This TCR beta chain comes out of a study of blood T cell repertoires in COVID-19. For the study at large: There were acute and convalescent COVID-19 samples, and they came from the United States, Italy and Spain. Sources were T cells, B-cell-depleted T cells, or PBMCs; the material itself was cDNA or gDNA.

As handled by the study authors: Amplifying reference gene primers gave estimates of nucleated cell counts. Profiling relied on immunoSEQ multiplex PCR, and the TCRdb table lists in-frame clones only, not all of them. That table furnishes V, J and clone size, whereas the DNA furnished D and trimming. The data contain more than 400,000 clones, 80% to 90% of them seen just once; the ten biggest clones take up approximately 3.2%. Germline values: CDR1 SQVTM, CDR2 ANQGSEA. J lost 8 bases, V lost 6 bases, and 6 bases had no gene match. The CDR3 extends over 11 amino acids. Input material: peripheral blood. The source is a human donor in a cohort sampled during active COVID-19. V and J are TRBV29-1 and TRBJ1-1, with 7 bases aligning to TRBD1. CDR3 sequence (DNA): TGCAGCGTGAGACAGGGTGTAGAAGCTTTCTTT. This translates into CSVRQGVEAFF.